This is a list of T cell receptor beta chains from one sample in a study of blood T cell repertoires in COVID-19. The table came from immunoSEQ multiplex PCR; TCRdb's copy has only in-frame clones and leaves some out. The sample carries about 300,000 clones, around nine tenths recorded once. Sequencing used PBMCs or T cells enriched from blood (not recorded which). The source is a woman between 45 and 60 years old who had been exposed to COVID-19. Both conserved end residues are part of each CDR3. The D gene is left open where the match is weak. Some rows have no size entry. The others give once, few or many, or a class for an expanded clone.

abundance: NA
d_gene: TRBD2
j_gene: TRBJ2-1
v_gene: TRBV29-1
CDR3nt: TGCAGCGGAGGGACTAGCGGGGGAAATGAGCAGTTCTTC
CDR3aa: CSGGTSGGNEQFF

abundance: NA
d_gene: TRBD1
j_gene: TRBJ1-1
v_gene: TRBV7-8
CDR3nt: TGTGCCAGCAGCTACCGAGAGGGGGCGGAGGCTGAAGCTTTCTTT
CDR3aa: CASSYREGAEAEAFF

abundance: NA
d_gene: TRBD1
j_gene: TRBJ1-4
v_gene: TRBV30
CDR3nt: TGTGCCTGGAGTATCAAGACAGGGTCCGTCGGAAAACTGTTTTTT
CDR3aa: CAWSIKTGSVGKLFF

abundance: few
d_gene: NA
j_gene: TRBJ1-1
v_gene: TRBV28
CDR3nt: TGTGCCAGCAGTTTGTCCGGGATGAACACTGAAGCTTTCTTT
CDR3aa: CASSLSGMNTEAFF

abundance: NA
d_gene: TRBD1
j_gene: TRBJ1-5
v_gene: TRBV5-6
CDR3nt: TGTGCCAGCAGCGGAGGGACAGGGAGCAATCAGCCCCAGCATTTT
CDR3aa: CASSGGTGSNQPQHF

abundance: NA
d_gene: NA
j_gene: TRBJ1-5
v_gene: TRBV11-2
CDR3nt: TGTGCCAGCAGCCTCGACAGGTGGGGCAATCAGCCCCAGCATTTT
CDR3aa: CASSLDRWGNQPQHF

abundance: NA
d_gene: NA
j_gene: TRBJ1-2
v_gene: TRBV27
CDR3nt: TGTGCCAGCAGTTTCCCCGGGAGCTATGGCTACACCTTC
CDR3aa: CASSFPGSYGYTF

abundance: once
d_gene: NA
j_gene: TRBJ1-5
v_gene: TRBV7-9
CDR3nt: TGTGCCAGCAGCTTGACCGGGAGTCAGCCCCAGCATTTT
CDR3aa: CASSLTGSQPQHF

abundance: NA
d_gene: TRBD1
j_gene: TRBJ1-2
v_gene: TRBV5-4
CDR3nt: TGTGCCAGCAGCTTTCCAGGGGGTGGCTACACCTTC
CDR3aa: CASSFPGGGYTF

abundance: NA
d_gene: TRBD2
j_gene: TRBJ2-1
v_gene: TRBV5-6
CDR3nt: TGTGCCAGCAGCAAAAGGTCGCTAGCGGGGATCAACAATGAGCAGTTCTTC
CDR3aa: CASSKRSLAGINNEQFF

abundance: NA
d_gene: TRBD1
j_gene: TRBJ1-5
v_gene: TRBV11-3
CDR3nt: TGTGCCAGCAGCTTAGTGCAAGGGGAACAGGGGATGCAGCCCCAGCATTTT
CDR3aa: CASSLVQGEQGMQPQHF

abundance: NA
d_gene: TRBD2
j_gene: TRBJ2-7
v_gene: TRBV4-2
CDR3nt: TGTGCCAGCAGCCAAGATCAAAATCGGCTAGCGGGGCTACAGTACTTC
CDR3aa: CASSQDQNRLAGLQYF

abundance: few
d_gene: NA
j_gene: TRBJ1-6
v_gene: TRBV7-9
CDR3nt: TGTGCCAGCAGCTCGGAGGGACCTTATTCACCCCTCCACTTT
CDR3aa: CASSSEGPYSPLHF

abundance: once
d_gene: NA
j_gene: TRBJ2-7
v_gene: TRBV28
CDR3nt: TGTGCCAGCAGTCCGTGGCGGCAAAGCTCCTACGAGCAGTACTTC
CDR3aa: CASSPWRQSSYEQYF

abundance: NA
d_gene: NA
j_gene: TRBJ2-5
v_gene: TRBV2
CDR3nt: TGTGCCAGCAGTGAGGGGGGAGAGACCCAGTACTTC
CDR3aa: CASSEGGETQYF

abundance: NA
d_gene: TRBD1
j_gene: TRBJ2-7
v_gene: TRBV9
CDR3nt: TGTGCCAGCAGCGTAGGGGACAGGGGGACCGAGCAGTACTTC
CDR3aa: CASSVGDRGTEQYF

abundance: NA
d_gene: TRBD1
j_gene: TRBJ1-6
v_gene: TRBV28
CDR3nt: TGTGCCAGCAGTTATCCCTCTACAGGGGTGAACTATAATTCACCCCTCCACTTT
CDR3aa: CASSYPSTGVNYNSPLHF

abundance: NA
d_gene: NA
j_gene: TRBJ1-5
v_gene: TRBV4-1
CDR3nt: TGCGCCAGCAGCCAGGATACAGGGCGAGTTTCTCAGCCCCAGCATTTT
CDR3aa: CASSQDTGRVSQPQHF

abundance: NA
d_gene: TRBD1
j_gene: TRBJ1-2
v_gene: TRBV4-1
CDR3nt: TGCGCCAGCAGCCAACCGACAGGGAAGTATGGCTACACCTTC
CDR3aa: CASSQPTGKYGYTF

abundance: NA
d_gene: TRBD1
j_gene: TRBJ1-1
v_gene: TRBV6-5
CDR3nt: TGTGCCAGCGGGACAGGGGAAATGAACACTGAAGCTTTCTTT
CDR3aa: CASGTGEMNTEAFF

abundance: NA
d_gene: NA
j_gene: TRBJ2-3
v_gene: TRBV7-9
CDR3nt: TGTGCCAGCAGCTTAGAGCTCGGCCGCGAGGCGCAGTATTTT
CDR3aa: CASSLELGREAQYF

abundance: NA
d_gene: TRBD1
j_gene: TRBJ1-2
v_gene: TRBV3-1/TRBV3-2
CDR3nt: TGTGCCAGCAGCCAAAGGACAGGGGGAGTGAGAGGCTACACCTTC
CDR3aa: CASSQRTGGVRGYTF

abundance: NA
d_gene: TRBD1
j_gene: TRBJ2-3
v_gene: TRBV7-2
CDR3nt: TGTGCCAGCAGCACAAAGGACAGGGGAAACGCAGATACGCAGTATTTT
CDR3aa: CASSTKDRGNADTQYF

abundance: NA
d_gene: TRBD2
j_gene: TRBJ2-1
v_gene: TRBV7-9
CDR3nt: TGTGCCAGCAGCTTAGAGCGGGGGCTCGACAATGAGCAGTTCTTC
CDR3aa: CASSLERGLDNEQFF

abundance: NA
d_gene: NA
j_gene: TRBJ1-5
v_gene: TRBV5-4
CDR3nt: TGTGCCAGCAGCTTGCAGGGGCGCAATCAGCCCCAGCATTTT
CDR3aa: CASSLQGRNQPQHF